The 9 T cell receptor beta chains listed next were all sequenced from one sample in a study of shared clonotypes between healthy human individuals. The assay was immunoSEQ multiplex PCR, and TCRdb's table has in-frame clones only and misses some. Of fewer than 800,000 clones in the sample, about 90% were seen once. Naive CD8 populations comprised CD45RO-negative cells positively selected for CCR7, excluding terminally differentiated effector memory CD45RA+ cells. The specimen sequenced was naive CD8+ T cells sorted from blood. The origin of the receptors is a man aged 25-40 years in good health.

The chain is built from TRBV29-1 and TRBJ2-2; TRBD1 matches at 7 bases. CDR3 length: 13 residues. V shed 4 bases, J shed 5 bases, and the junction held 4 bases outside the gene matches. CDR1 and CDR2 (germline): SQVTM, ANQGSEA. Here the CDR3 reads CSVGLTGTGELFF. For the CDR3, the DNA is TGCAGCGTTGGATTGACAGGGACCGGGGAGCTGTTTTTT.

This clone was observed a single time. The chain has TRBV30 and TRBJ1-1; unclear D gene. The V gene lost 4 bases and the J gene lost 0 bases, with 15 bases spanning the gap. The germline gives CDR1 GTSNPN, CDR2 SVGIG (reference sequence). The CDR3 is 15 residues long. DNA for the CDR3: TGTGCCTGGACTCCCCCGGACCGGCTGAACACTGAAGCTTTCTTT. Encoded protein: CAWTPPDRLNTEAFF. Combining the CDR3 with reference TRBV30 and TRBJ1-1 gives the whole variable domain SQTIHQWPATLVQPVGSPLSLECTVEGTSNPNLYWYRQAAGRGLQLLFYSVGIGQISSEVPQNLSASRPQDRQFILSSKKLLLSDSGFYLCAWTPPDRLNTEAFFGQGTRLTVV.

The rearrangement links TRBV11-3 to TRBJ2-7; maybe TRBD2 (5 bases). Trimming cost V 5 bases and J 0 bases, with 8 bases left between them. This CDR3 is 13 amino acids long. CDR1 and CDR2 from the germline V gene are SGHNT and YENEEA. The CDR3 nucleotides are TGTGCCAGCAGCCAGCGGAACTCCTACGAGCAGTACTTC. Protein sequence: CASSQRNSYEQYF.

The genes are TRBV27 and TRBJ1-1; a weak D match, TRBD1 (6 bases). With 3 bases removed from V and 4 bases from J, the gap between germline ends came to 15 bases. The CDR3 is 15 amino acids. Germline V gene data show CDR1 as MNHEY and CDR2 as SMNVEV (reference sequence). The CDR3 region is CASSFTGIRGTEAFF. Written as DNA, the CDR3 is TGTGCCAGCAGTTTTACAGGGATCCGGGGCACTGAAGCTTTCTTT.

The chain's CDR3 is CASSVVGGTGAQDTQYF. The DNA for the CDR3 is TGTGCCAGCAGCGTAGTAGGGGGCACGGGGGCGCAAGATACGCAGTATTTT. V gene TRBV9 combines with J gene TRBJ2-3; D is possibly TRBD1 (7 bases). With 0 bases removed from V and 5 bases from J, the gap between germline ends came to 19 bases. Germline V lookup: CDR1 SGDLS, CDR2 YYNGEE. This CDR3 has 17 amino acids.

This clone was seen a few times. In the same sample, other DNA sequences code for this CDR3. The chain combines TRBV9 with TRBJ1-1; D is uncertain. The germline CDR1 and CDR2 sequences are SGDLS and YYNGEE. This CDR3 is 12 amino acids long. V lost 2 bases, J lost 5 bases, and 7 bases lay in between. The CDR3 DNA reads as TGTGCCAGCAGCGTGGGTGGAACTGAAGCTTTCTTT. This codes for CASSVGGTEAFF.

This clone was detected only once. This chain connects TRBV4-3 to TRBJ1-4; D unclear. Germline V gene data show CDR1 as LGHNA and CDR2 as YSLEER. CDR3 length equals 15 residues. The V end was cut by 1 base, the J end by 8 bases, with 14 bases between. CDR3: CASSQGTAANEKLFF. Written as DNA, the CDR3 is TGCGCCAGCAGCCAAGGAACAGCCGCCAACGAAAAACTGTTTTTT.

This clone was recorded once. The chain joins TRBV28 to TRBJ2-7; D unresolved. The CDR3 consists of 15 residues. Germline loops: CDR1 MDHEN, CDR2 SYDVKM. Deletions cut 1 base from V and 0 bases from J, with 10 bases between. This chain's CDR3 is CASSLLADRSYEQYF. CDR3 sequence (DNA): TGTGCCAGCAGTTTATTGGCCGATCGCTCCTACGAGCAGTACTTC.

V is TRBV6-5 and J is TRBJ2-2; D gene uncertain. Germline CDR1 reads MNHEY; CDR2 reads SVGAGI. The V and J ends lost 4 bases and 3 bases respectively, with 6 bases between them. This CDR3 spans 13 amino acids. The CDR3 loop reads CASSLSYTGELFF. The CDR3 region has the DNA TGTGCCAGCAGTTTGTCGTACACCGGGGAGCTGTTTTTT.